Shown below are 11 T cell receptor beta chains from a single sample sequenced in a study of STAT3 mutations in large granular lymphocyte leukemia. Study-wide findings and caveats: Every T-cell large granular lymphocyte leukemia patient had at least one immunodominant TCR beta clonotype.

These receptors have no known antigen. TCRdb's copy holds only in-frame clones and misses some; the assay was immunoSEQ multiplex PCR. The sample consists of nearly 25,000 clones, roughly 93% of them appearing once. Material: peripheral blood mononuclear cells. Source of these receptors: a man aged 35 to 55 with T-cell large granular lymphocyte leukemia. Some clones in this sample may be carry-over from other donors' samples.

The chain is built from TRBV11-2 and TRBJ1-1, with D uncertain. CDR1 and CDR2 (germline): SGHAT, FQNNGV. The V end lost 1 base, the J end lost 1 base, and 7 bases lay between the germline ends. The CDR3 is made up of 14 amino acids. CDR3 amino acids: CASSLGSRNTEAFF. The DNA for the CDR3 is TGTGCCAGCAGCTTAGGGAGCAGGAACACTGAAGCTTTCTTT.

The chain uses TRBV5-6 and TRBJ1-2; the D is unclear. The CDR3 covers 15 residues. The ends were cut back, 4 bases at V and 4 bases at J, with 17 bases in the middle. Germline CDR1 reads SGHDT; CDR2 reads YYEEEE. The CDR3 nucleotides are TGTGCCAGCAGCCAGCCCGGGCGGACCGCCTATGGCTACACCTTC. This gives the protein CASSQPGRTAYGYTF.

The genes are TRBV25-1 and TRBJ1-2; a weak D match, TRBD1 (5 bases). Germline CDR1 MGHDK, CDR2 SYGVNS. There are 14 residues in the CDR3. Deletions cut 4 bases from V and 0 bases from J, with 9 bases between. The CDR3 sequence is CASSVPGANYGYTF. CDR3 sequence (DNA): TGTGCCAGCAGTGTCCCGGGGGCTAACTATGGCTACACCTTC.

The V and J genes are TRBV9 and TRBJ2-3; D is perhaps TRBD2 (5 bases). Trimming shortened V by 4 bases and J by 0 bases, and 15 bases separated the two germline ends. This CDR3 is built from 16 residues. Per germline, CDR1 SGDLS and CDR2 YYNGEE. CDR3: CASSPLPPGSTDTQYF. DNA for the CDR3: TGTGCCAGCAGCCCCTTACCCCCGGGGAGCACAGATACGCAGTATTTT.

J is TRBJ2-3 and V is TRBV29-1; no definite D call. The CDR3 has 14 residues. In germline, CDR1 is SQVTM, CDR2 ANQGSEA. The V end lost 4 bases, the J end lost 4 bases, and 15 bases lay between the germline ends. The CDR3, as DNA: TGCAGCGTTGGCACTCGAAGGTTGGCAGATACGCAGTATTTT. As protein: CSVGTRRLADTQYF.

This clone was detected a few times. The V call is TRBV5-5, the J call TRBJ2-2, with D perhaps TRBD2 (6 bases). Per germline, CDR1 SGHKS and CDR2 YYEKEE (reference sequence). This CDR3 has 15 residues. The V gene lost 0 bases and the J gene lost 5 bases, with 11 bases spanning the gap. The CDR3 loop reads CASSLAAGRTGELFF. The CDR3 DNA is TGTGCCAGCAGCTTGGCGGCAGGGAGGACCGGGGAGCTGTTTTTT.

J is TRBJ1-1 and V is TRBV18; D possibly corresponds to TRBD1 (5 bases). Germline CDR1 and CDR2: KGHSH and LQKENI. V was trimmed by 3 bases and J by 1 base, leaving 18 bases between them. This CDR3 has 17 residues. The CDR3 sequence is CASSPNSGGTANTEAFF. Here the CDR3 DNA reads TGTGCCAGCTCACCCAATTCGGGGGGGACCGCGAACACTGAAGCTTTCTTT.

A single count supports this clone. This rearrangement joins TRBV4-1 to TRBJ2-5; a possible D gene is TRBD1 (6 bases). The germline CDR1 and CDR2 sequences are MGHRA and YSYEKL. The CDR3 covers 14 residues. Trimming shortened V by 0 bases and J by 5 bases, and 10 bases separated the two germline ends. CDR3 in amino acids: CASSQEPGAETQYF. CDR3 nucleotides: TGCGCCAGCAGCCAAGAACCAGGGGCGGAGACCCAGTACTTC.

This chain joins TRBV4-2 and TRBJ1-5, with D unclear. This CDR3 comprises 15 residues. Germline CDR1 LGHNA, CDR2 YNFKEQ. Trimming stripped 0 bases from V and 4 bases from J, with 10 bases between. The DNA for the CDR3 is TGTGCCAGCAGCCAAGACATAGACAAGAATCAGCCCCAGCATTTT. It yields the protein CASSQDIDKNQPQHF.

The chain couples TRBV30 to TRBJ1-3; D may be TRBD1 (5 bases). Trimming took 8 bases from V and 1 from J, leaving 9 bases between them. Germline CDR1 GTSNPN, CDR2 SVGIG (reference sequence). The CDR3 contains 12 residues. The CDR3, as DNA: TGTGCCGGGACGGGTTCTGGAAACACCATATATTTT. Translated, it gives CAGTGSGNTIYF.

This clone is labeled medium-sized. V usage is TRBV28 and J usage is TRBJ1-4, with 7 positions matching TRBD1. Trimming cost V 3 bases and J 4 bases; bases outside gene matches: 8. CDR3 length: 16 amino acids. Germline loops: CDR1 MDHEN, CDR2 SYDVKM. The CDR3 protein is CASSLGYRGGNEKLFF. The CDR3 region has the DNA TGTGCCAGCAGTTTGGGGTACAGGGGAGGTAATGAAAAACTGTTTTTT.